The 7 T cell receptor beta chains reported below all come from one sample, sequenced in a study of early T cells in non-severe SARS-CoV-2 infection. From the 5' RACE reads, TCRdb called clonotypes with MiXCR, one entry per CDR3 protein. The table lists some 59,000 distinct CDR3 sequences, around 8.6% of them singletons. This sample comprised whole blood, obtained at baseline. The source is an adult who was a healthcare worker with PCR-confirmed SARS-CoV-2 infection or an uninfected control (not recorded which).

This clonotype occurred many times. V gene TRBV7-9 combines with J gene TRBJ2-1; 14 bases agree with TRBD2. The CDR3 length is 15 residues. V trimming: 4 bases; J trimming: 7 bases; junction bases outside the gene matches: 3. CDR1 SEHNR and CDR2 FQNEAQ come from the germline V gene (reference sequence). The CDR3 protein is CASSSGLAGVNEQFF. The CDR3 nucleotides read TGTGCCAGCAGCTCGGGACTAGCGGGGGTGAATGAGCAGTTCTTC.

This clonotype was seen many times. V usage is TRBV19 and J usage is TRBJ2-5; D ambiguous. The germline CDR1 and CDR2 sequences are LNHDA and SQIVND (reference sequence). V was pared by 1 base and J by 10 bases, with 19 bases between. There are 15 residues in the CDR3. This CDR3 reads CASSIGLSSALHQYF. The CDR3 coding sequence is TGTGCCAGTAGTATAGGATTATCCTCAGCACTTCACCAGTACTTC.

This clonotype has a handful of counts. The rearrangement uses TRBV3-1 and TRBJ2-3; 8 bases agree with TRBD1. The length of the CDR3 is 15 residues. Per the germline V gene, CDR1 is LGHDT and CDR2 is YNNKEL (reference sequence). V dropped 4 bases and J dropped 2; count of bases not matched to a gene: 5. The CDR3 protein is CASSPDRGSTDTQYF. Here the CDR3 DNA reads TGTGCCAGCAGCCCCGACAGGGGCTCCACAGATACGCAGTATTTT.

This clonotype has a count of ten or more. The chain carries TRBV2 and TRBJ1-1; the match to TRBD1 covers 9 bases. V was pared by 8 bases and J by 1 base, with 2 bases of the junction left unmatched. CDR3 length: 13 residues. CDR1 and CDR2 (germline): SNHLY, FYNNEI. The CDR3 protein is CASGGQGNTEAFF. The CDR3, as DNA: TGTGCCAGCGGGGGACAGGGGAACACTGAAGCTTTCTTT.

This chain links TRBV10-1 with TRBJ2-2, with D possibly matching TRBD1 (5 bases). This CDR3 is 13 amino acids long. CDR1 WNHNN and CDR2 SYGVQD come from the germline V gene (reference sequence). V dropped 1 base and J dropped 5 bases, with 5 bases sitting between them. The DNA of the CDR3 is TGCGCCAGCAGTGAGTACAGGACCGGGGAGCTGTTTTTT. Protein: CASSEYRTGELFF.

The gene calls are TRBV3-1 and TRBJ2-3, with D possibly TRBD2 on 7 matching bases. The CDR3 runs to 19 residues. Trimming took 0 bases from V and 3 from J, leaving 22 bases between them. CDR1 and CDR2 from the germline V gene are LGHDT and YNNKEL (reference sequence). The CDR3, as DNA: TGTGCCAGCAGCCAAGACCCTTTAACGCGGGGGCGGAGGACAGATACGCAGTATTTT. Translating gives CASSQDPLTRGRRTDTQYF.

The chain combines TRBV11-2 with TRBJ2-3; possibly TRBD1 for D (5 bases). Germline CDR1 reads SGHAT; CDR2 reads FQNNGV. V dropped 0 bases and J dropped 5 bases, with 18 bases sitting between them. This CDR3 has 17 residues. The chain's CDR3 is CASSLDLGHRRKDTQYF. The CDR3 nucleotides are TGTGCCAGCAGCTTAGATCTTGGACACCGCCGGAAAGATACGCAGTATTTT.